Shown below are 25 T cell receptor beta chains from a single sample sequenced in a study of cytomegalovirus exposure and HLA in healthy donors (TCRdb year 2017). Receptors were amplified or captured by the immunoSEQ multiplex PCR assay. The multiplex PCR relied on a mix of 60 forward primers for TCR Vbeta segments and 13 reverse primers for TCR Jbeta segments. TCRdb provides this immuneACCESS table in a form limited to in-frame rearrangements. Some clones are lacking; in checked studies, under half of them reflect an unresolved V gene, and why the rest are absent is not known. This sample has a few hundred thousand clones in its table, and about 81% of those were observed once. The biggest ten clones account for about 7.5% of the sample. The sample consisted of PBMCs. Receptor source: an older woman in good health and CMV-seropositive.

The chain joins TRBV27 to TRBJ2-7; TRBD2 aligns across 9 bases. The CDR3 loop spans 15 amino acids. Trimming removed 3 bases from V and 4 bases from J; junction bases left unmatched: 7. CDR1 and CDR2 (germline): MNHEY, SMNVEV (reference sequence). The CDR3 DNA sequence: TGTGCCAGCAGTTTCCGTCTAGCGGGGTTTTACGAGCAGTACTTC. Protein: CASSFRLAGFYEQYF.

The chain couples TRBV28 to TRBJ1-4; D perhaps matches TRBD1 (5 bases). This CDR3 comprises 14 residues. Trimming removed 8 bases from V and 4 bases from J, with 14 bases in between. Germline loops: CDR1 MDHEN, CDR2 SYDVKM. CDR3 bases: TGTGCCAGCGCATGGGGGGGGAATAATGAAAAACTGTTTTTT. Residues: CASAWGGNNEKLFF.

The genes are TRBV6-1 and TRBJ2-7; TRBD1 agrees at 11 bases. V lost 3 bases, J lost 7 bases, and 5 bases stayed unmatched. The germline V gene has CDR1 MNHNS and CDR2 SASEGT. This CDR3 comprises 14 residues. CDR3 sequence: CASSDGQGAGEQYF. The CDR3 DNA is TGTGCCAGCAGTGATGGACAGGGGGCAGGGGAGCAGTACTTC.

The CDR3 DNA sequence: TGTGCCAGCAGCTCCTACAGGGGGCCCGCCGCTCAGCCCCAGCATTTT. Protein: CASSSYRGPAAQPQHF. V gene TRBV5-6 combines with J gene TRBJ1-5, with TRBD1 matching over 9 bases. Germline V gives CDR1 SGHDT, CDR2 YYEEEE. J lost 6 bases, V lost 3 bases, and 10 bases had no gene match. The length of the CDR3 is 16 residues.

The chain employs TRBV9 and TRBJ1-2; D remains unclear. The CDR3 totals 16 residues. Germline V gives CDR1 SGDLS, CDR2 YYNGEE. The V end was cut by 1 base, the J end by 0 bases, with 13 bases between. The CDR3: CASSVPSWGANYGYTF. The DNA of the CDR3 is TGTGCCAGCAGCGTACCCTCCTGGGGAGCTAACTATGGCTACACCTTC.

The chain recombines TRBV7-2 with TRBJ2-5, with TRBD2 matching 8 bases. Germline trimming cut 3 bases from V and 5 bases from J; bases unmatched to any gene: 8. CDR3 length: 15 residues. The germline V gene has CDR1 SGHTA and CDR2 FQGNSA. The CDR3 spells CASSFYGTSPETQYF. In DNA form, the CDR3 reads TGTGCCAGCAGCTTCTACGGGACTAGTCCCGAGACCCAGTACTTC.

For the CDR3, the DNA is TGTGCCAGCAGTTTACACGGGTCGGCCTACGAGCAGTACTTC. It yields the protein CASSLHGSAYEQYF. This chain links TRBV27 with TRBJ2-7; no definite D call. The CDR3 contains 14 residues. Germline-derived CDR1 and CDR2 are MNHEY and SMNVEV (reference sequence). Trimming cost V 2 bases and J 2 bases, with 10 bases left between them.

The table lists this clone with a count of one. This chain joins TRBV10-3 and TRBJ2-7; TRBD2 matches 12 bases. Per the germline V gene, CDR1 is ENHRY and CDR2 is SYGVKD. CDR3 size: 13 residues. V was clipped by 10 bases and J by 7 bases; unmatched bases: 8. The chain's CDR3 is CATLPLAGGEQYF. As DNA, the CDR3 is TGTGCCACCCTCCCACTAGCGGGAGGTGAGCAGTACTTC.

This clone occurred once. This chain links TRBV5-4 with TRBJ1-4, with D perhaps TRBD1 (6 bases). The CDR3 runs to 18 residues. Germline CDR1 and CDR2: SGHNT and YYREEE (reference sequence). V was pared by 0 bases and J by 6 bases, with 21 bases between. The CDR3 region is CASSLDPLGRGDDEKLFF. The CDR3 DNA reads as TGTGCCAGCAGCTTGGACCCTCTCGGGAGGGGGGATGATGAAAAACTGTTTTTT.

CDR3 loop: CASRRANTEAFF. CDR3 bases: TGCGCCAGCAGGAGGGCGAACACTGAAGCTTTCTTT. The rearrangement links TRBV5-1 to TRBJ1-1, with no clear D. Per germline, CDR1 SGHRS and CDR2 YFSETQ. Between the trimmed V and J ends, which lost 5 bases and 1 base, there was a span of 6 bases. The CDR3 spans 12 residues.

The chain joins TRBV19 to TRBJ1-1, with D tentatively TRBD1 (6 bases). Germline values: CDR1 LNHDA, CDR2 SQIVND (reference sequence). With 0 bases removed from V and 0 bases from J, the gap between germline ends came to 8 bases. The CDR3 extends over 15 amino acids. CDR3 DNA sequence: TGTGCCAGTAGTATAGAAGGACAGTTGAACACTGAAGCTTTCTTT. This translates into CASSIEGQLNTEAFF.

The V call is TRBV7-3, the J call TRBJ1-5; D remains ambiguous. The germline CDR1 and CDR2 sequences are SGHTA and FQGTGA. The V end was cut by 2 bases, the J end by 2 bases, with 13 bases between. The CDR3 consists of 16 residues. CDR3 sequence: CASSLSGDSGNQPQHF. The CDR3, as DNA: TGTGCCAGCAGCTTATCCGGGGATTCGGGCAATCAGCCCCAGCATTTT.

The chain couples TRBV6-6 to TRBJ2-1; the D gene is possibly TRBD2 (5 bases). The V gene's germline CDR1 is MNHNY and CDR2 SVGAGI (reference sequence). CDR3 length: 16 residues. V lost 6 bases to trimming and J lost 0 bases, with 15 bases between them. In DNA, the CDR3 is TGTGCCAGCAGAAGACCGGGTGGGAGCTCCTACAATGAGCAGTTCTTC. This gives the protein CASRRPGGSSYNEQFF.

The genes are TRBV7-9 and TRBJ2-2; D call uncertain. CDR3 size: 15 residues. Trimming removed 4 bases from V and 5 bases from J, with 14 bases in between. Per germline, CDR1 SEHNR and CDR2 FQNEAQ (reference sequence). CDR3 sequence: CASSSLRFGTGELFF. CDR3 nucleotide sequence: TGTGCCAGCAGCTCGCTCAGGTTTGGGACCGGGGAGCTGTTTTTT.

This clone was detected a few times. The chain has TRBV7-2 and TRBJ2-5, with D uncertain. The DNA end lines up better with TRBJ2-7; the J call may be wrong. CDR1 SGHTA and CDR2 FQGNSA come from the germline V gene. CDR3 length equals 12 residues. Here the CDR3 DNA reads TGTGCCAGCAGCTTAGTATCCTACGAGCAGTACTTC. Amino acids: CASSLVSYEQYF.

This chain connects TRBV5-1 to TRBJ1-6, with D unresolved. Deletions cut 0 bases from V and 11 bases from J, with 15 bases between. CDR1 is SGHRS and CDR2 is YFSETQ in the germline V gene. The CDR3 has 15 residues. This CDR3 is CASSLESTASAPLHF. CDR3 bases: TGCGCCAGCAGCTTGGAATCGACGGCTAGCGCACCCCTCCACTTT.

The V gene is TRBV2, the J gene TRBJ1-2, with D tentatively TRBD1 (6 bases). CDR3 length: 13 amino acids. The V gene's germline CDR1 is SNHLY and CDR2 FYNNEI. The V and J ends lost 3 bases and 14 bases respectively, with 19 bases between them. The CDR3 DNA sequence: TGTGCCAGCAGTGAGGCAGGGGTGGGTGTAAGAACCTTC. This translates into CASSEAGVGVRTF.

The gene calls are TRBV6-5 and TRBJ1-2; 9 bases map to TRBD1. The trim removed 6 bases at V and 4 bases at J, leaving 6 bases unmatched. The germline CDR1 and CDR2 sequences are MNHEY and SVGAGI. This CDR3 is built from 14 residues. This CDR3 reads CASSPGTGIYGYTF. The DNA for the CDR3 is TGTGCCAGCAGCCCCGGGACAGGGATCTATGGCTACACCTTC.

The CDR3 region has the DNA TGCGCCAGCAGCTCCAGGGTCGGCTCAGGTCATACCTACAATGAGCAGTTCTTC. This sequence encodes CASSSRVGSGHTYNEQFF. The chain combines TRBV4-1 with TRBJ2-1; D perhaps matches TRBD1 (5 bases). Germline CDR1 is MGHRA and CDR2 is YSYEKL. Trimming took off 5 bases at V and 2 bases at J, with 22 bases between the two ends. The CDR3 totals 18 residues.

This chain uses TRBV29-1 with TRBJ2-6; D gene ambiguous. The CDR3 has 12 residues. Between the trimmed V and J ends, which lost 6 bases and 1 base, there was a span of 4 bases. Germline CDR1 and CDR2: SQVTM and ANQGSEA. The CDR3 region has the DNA TGCAGCGTGACTTCTGGGGCCAACGTCCTGACTTTC. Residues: CSVTSGANVLTF.

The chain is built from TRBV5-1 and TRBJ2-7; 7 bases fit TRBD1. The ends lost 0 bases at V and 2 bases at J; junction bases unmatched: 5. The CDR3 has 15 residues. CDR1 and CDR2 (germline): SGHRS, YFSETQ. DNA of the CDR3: TGCGCCAGCAGCTTGGAAGGGGACAGTACCTACGAGCAGTACTTC. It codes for CASSLEGDSTYEQYF.

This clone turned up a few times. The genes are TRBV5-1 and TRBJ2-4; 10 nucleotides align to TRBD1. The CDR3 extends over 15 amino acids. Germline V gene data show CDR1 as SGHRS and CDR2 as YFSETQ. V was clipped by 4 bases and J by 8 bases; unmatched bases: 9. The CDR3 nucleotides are TGCGCCAGCAGCCCGGGGACAGGGGCGTTGGACATTCAGTACTTC. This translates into CASSPGTGALDIQYF.

The CDR3 sequence: CASSYSPGTGTKTQYF. Written as DNA, the CDR3 is TGTGCCAGCAGTTACAGTCCCGGGACAGGGACAAAGACCCAGTACTTC. The chain is built from TRBV6-5 and TRBJ2-5; 9 bases match TRBD1. This CDR3 contains 16 residues. Per the germline V gene, CDR1 is MNHEY and CDR2 is SVGAGI. V shed 2 bases and J 6 bases; nucleotides not matched to a gene: 10.

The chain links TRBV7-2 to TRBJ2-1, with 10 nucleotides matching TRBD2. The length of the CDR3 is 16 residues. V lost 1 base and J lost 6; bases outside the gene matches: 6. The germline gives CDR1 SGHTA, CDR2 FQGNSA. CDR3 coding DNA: TGTGCCAGCAGCTTAGTCGCTAGCGGGAGAGTCAATGAGCAGTTCTTC. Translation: CASSLVASGRVNEQFF. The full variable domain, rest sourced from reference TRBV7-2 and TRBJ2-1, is GAGVSQSPSNKVTEKGKDVELRCDPISGHTALYWYRQSLGQGLEFLIYFQGNSAPDKSGLPSDRFSAERTGGSVSTLTIQRTQQEDSAVYLCASSLVASGRVNEQFFGPGTRLTVL.

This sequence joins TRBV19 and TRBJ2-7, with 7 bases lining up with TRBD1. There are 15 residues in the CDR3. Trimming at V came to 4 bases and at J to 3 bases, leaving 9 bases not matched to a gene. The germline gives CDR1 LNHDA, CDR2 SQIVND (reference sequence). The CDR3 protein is CASSRYTTGSYEQYF. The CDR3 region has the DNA TGTGCCAGTAGTAGGTACACGACAGGGAGCTACGAGCAGTACTTC.